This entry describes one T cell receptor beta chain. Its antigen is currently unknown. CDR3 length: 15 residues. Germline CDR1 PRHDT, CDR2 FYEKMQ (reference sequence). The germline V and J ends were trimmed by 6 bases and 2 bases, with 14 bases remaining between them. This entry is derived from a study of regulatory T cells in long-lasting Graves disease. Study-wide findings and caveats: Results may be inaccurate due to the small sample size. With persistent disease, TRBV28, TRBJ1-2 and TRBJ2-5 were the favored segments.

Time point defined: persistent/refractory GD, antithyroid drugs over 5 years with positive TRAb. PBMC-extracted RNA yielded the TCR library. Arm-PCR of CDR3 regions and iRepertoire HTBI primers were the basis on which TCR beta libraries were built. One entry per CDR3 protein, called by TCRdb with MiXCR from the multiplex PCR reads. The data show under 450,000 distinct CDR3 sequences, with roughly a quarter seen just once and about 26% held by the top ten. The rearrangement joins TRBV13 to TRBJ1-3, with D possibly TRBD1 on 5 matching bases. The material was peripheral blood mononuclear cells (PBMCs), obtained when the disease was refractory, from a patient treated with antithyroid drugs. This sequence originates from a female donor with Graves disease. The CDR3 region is CASSPSDRPGNTIYF. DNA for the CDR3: TGTGCCAGCAGTCCCAGCGACAGACCTGGAAACACCATATATTTT.